This TCR beta chain was profiled in a study of blood T cell repertoires in COVID-19. Whole-study context: Spain, Italy and the United States supplied samples that represented acute and convalescent COVID-19.

Authors' data handling: Amplification of reference gene primers was used by the study to estimate nucleated cell counts. Libraries were prepared by immunoSEQ multiplex PCR; TCRdb keeps only in-frame clonotypes and omits some of them. D and trimming come from the DNA, and the V and J calls and clone size come from that table. Of around 92,000 clones detected, about 82% appear once; the ten largest clones hold approximately 13%. Trimming stripped 5 bases from V and 2 bases from J, with 10 bases between. CDR3 size: 14 residues. Germline CDR1 and CDR2: MNHEY and SVGAGI. V gene TRBV6-5 combines with J gene TRBJ1-5, with unresolved D. The source material was peripheral blood. The receptor comes from a woman between 55 and 75 years old in a cohort sampled during active or convalescent COVID-19. CDR3 nucleotide sequence: TGTGCCAGCAGTCCCAGGTTGGGCAATCAGCCCCAGCATTTT. It specifies CASSPRLGNQPQHF.